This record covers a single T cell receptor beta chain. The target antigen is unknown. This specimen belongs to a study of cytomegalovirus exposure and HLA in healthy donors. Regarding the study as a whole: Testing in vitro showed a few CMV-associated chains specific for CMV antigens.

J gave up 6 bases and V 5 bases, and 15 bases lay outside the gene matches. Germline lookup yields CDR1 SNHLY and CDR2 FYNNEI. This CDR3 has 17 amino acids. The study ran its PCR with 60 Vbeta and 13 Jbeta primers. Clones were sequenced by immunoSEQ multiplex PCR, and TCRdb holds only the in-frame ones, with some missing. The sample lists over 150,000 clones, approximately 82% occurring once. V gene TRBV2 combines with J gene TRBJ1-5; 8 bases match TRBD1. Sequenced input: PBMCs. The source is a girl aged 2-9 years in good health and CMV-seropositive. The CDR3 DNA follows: TGTGCCAGCAGTTTAACGCCCGGACAGGGAATTCGTCAGCCCCAGCATTTT. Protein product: CASSLTPGQGIRQPQHF.